Listed below are T cell receptor beta chains from one sample, sequenced in a study of blood T cell repertoires in COVID-19. Using immunoSEQ multiplex PCR, the repertoire was profiled, and TCRdb retains in-frame clones only, with some absent. The data show about 25,000 clones, with around 85% seen just once and over 7.5% held by the top ten. Sequences were obtained from peripheral blood. The receptors shown here come from a human donor with active COVID-19. The donor label of this sample is uncertain. The CDR3 runs from the conserved cysteine through the conserved F or W. D genes are given only for firm matches. Where a row states a size, it is once, few, many or the class of an expanded clone; other rows omit it.

D gene	V gene	clone size	J gene	CDR3 protein	CDR3 DNA
TRBD2	TRBV5-5	-	TRBJ2-1	CASSTQTSGIEQFF	TGTGCCAGCAGCACACAGACTAGCGGGATTGAGCAGTTCTTC
TRBD1	TRBV5-1	-	TRBJ1-1	CASSSQGARTEAFF	TGCGCCAGCAGCTCTCAGGGGGCGAGGACTGAAGCTTTCTTT
TRBD1	TRBV25-1	-	TRBJ1-6	CASSRGQGNSPLHF	TGTGCCAGCAGTAGGGGACAGGGTAATTCACCCCTCCACTTT
-	TRBV6-6	once	TRBJ1-1	CASSYSQLKWNTEAFF	TGTGCCAGCAGTTACTCGCAACTTAAATGGAACACTGAAGCTTTCTTT
-	TRBV6-5	-	TRBJ1-5	CASTPQEVEQPQHF	TGTGCCAGCACCCCTCAGGAGGTAGAGCAGCCCCAGCATTTT
-	TRBV28	-	TRBJ1-4	CASSFPARGRDEKLFF	TGTGCCAGCAGTTTTCCCGCGCGGGGCCGGGATGAAAAACTGTTTTTT
TRBD2	TRBV9	few	TRBJ2-1	CASSVELAGGFEQFF	TGTGCCAGCAGCGTAGAACTAGCGGGAGGGTTTGAGCAGTTCTTC
TRBD1	TRBV5-1	-	TRBJ1-1	CASSPGQVFEAFF	TGCGCCAGCAGCCCCGGACAGGTTTTTGAAGCTTTCTTT
-	TRBV30	-	TRBJ2-7	CAWARGLHEQYF	TGTGCCTGGGCGCGAGGGTTGCACGAGCAGTACTTC
-	TRBV18	once	TRBJ1-2	CASSPPVVSYGYTF	TGTGCCAGCTCACCACCGGTGGTTAGCTATGGCTACACCTTC
-	TRBV7-2	-	TRBJ1-2	CASSQGLARGYGYTF	TGTGCCAGCAGCCAGGGACTTGCTCGAGGCTATGGCTACACCTTC
-	TRBV5-1	-	TRBJ2-7	CASSLEYRDIDVQYF	TGCGCCAGCAGCTTGGAGTACCGGGACATCGACGTGCAGTACTTC
-	TRBV12-3/TRBV12-4	-	TRBJ1-5	CASRGTGAWPQHF	TGTGCCAGCAGGGGTACCGGAGCTTGGCCCCAGCATTTT
-	TRBV9	-	TRBJ2-3	CASSVGTASTDTQYF	TGTGCCAGCAGCGTAGGTACAGCTAGCACAGATACGCAGTATTTT
-	TRBV12-3/TRBV12-4	few	TRBJ1-1	CASSLKQNTEAFF	TGTGCCAGCAGTTTAAAACAGAACACTGAAGCTTTCTTT
-	TRBV11-3	-	TRBJ1-2	CASSSPAAVGYGYTF	TGTGCCAGCAGCTCTCCGGCCGCGGTTGGGTATGGCTACACCTTC
-	TRBV7-3	-	TRBJ1-1	CASSLYSNTEAFF	TGTGCCAGCAGCTTATATAGCAACACTGAAGCTTTCTTT
TRBD1	TRBV10-3	-	TRBJ1-5	CAIGDSSDQPQHF	TGTGCCATCGGGGACAGCTCGGATCAGCCCCAGCATTTT
TRBD2	TRBV7-9	-	TRBJ2-5	CATTSSGMPQETQYF	TGTGCCACCACGTCCAGCGGGATGCCCCAAGAGACCCAGTACTTC
-	TRBV7-2	-	TRBJ2-7	CASSLEAQPGYEQYF	TGTGCCAGCAGCCTAGAGGCACAGCCTGGCTACGAGCAGTACTTC
-	TRBV7-7	-	TRBJ2-1	CASSPRRGNEQFF	TGTGCTAGCAGCCCCCGCCGGGGCAATGAGCAGTTCTTC
TRBD2	TRBV18	-	TRBJ2-7	CASSPAGGGYEQYF	TGTGCCAGCTCACCAGCGGGAGGCGGTTACGAGCAGTACTTC
TRBD1	TRBV6-4	-	TRBJ2-2	CASSAGQGNTGELFF	TGTGCCAGCAGCGCGGGACAGGGTAACACCGGGGAGCTGTTTTTT
-	TRBV7-7	-	TRBJ2-5	CASSFSPRQQETQYF	TGTGCTAGCAGCTTCTCCCCCAGGCAGCAAGAGACCCAGTACTTC
TRBD1	TRBV5-6	-	TRBJ1-2	CASSLDRENYGYTF	TGTGCCAGCAGCTTAGACAGGGAGAACTATGGCTACACCTTC
TRBD2	TRBV10-3	-	TRBJ2-1	CAISEVSGKSYNEQFF	TGTGCCATCAGTGAGGTCAGCGGGAAGTCCTACAATGAGCAGTTCTTC
-	TRBV11-3	-	TRBJ1-2	CASSLDPVSYTF	TGTGCCAGCAGCTTAGACCCCGTAAGCTACACCTTC
-	TRBV15	few	TRBJ1-2	CATSSGDGYGYTF	TGTGCCACCAGCAGCGGAGACGGCTATGGCTACACCTTC
-	TRBV30	-	TRBJ2-7	CAWSLGQDSNEQYF	TGTGCCTGGAGTTTAGGGCAGGACTCGAACGAGCAGTACTTC
TRBD1	TRBV2	-	TRBJ1-2	CATPGQQLANYGYTF	TGTGCCACACCGGGACAGCAATTAGCTAACTATGGCTACACCTTC
-	TRBV10-3	-	TRBJ1-2	CAISENHRVHGYTF	TGTGCCATCAGTGAAAACCACAGGGTACATGGCTACACCTTC
TRBD1	TRBV6-2/TRBV6-3	-	TRBJ2-7	CASSYTGAFEQYF	TGTGCCAGCAGTTATACAGGGGCCTTCGAGCAGTACTTC
TRBD1	TRBV5-6	-	TRBJ1-5	CASSLSGGRQPQHF	TGTGCCAGCAGCTTGTCAGGGGGGCGTCAGCCCCAGCATTTT
TRBD1	TRBV19	-	TRBJ1-2	CASSRDRGIYGYTF	TGTGCCAGCAGTAGGGACAGGGGGATCTATGGCTACACCTTC
TRBD2	TRBV29-1	-	TRBJ2-2	CSVDRLAGGRTGELFF	TGCAGCGTTGATCGACTAGCGGGAGGACGAACCGGGGAGCTGTTTTTT
TRBD1	TRBV7-9	-	TRBJ2-5	CASSWDRETQYF	TGTGCCAGCAGCTGGGACAGGGAGACCCAGTACTTC
-	TRBV27	-	TRBJ2-1	CASSAGLVYNEQFF	TGTGCCAGCAGTGCGGGACTCGTCTACAATGAGCAGTTCTTC
TRBD2	TRBV4-2	few	TRBJ2-5	CASSQWAGVEETQYF	TGTGCCAGCAGCCAATGGGCGGGAGTGGAAGAGACCCAGTACTTC
-	TRBV5-6	-	TRBJ2-1	CASSHGAGGYNEQFF	TGTGCCAGCAGCCATGGGGCAGGGGGGTACAATGAGCAGTTCTTC
-	TRBV30	-	TRBJ2-7	CAWSNRAEQYF	TGTGCCTGGAGTAACAGGGCCGAGCAGTACTTC
-	TRBV11-3	few	TRBJ1-1	CASSLAGEGTEAFF	TGTGCCAGCAGCTTAGCAGGGGAGGGCACTGAAGCTTTCTTT
-	TRBV6-1	-	TRBJ1-3	CASSDRGRGNTIYF	TGTGCCAGCAGTGATCGTGGCCGTGGAAACACCATATATTTT
TRBD1	TRBV5-5	-	TRBJ1-1	CASSLPGGLMNTEAFF	TGTGCCAGCAGCTTGCCAGGGGGGCTGATGAACACTGAAGCTTTCTTT
-	TRBV28	-	TRBJ2-1	CASRRSSYNEQFF	TGTGCCAGCAGGCGAAGCTCCTACAATGAGCAGTTCTTC